The clone carrying this T cell receptor beta chain was counted ten times or more. No antigen is known for it. These data originate in a study of blood T cells in healthy people across ages. Every donor provided approximately 10 milliliters of peripheral blood. Isolated per sample were at least 7 million PBMCs. The use of a sample-barcoded 5' primer and a J-beta primer mix characterized a second PCR of roughly 7 to 12 cycles. From the 5' RACE reads, TCRdb called clonotypes with MiXCR, one entry per CDR3 protein. The profile covers hundreds of thousands of distinct CDR3 sequences, with 40% to 65% appearing a single time and around an eighth taken by the ten largest. Study-wide results and caveats: Diversity estimated from one million T cells was considered an underestimate.

V shed 5 bases and J shed 4 bases, with 17 bases lying between them. This CDR3 has 16 amino acids. Looked up from germline, CDR1 is SGHTA and CDR2 is FQGNSA. The gene calls are TRBV7-2 and TRBJ1-4; D gene uncertain. Sequencing was done on a sample of blood. This TCR was recovered from a woman aged 80 or over in good health. Here the CDR3 DNA reads TGTGCCAGCAGCCTGGGGAGGGCAGCGCATAATGAAAAACTGTTTTTT. It encodes CASSLGRAAHNEKLFF.